Below, one T cell receptor (beta chain) is given with its context. This receptor's antigen is unknown. There are no base qualities to consult, and no much larger clone falls within one base. This record comes from a study of T cells in lung cancer brain metastases (dated by TCRdb to 2017 to 2018). A note on the overall study: Most of the roughly 20 patients had a history of tobacco use, with a median of roughly 40 pack-years. About 90% of the roughly 20 patients received no interval therapy between primary and metastasis resection. The primary and brain metastasis specimens were acquired a median of roughly 350 days apart. The study compared TCR beta CDR3 repertoires between fully resected primary non-small cell lung cancers and paired brain metastases. The cohort included 20 patients who provided approximately 40 specimens, with each patient contributing one primary lung lesion and one brain metastasis. A median age at first diagnosis of 45 to 60 years was recorded for the patients, of whom eight or nine were male and some 12 were female. Primary and metastatic specimens both had an average DNA integrity number of around 3.8, with no significant difference between the two sites. General findings and caveats noted by the study authors: Effects of preoperative corticosteroids on T cell infiltration in brain metastases could not be controlled. Significantly fewer unique productive clones were found in brain metastases than in paired primaries (median approximately 1,600 versus 4,100). DNA fragmentation in the FFPE samples may have kept the complete infiltrating T cell repertoire from being retrieved. The ten most abundant clones made up a significantly larger repertoire fraction in brain metastases than primaries, suggesting clonal expansion. Most clones were specific to a single lesion, and overlap between paired lesions was limited (mean Morisita index around 0.25).

Each sample received about 2 to 5 ug of genomic DNA as input, and the DNA input was kept equal within each pair of samples. TCR beta libraries were constructed with the immunoSEQ hsTCRbeta Kit, which uses multiplexed V and J gene primers in two PCR steps. The pooled libraries, together with positive and negative controls, were sequenced on an Illumina MiSeq running a 100-cycle paired-end protocol. The source study handled its data this way. Raw data were processed by the immunoSEQ vendor into normalized, annotated TCR beta repertoire reports. Richness was counted as unique clones by nucleotide sequence, and total richness was extrapolated with the iChao1 and Efron-Thisted estimators. Paired lesions were characterized and compared using Pielou's evenness, Simpson's index, top-ten clone proportional abundance, and the Morisita overlap index. This is the immuneACCESS table as TCRdb keeps it, with only in-frame sequences that have V and J called. A part of the clones is gone; compared with another copy, unresolved V genes explain less than half, and the rest is unexplained. D and trimming were read from the DNA, whereas the V and J calls and clone size are those reported in that table. Recorded for this sample are roughly 5,000 clones; more than 75% of them occurred a single time. Together, the top ten hold 9.2% of the sample.

Patients underwent resection for synchronous oligometastatic disease or delayed recurrence of a solitary brain metastasis. Patients with a history of multiple malignancies were excluded so that cancers other than NSCLC would not be included. Tumor areas were macrodissected from a few deparaffinized approximately 9.5 um unstained sections under guidance from marked H&E slides. All specimens were fixed in formalin and embedded in paraffin (FFPE). The AllPrep DNA/RNA FFPE Kit was used for extraction of genomic DNA. The CDR3 covers 11 residues, taking in both the cysteine and the phenylalanine. Of all the DNA, just the CDR3 is kept, 33 bases in frame from base 1. V is clipped by 7 bases and J by 6 bases, and the sequence between their germline boundaries is 9 bases long. Looking up the germline V gene yields CDR1 SNHLY and CDR2 FYNNEI.

This sequence was found in a woman in her 50s with non-small cell lung cancer that had spread to the brain. Sample: tumor tissue from a brain metastasis. Taken with the paper, the label for cell subset or site translates to: paired resected brain metastasis. The V and J genes are TRBV2 and TRBJ1-1, with no confident D gene call. At the DNA level, the sequence is TGTGCCAGCATTTACCACTCTGAAGCTTTCTTT. It codes for CASIYHSEAFF.